A selection of T cell receptor beta chains follows, all from one sample in a study of T cell responses to AZD1222 COVID-19 vaccine. Measured with immunoSEQ multiplex PCR; TCRdb has only the in-frame clones, and not every one. This table has some 120,000 clones, roughly 90% appearing once. Sequencing was performed on peripheral blood, taken 28 days after the second AZD1222 dose. The receptors derive from an adult who received the AZD1222 COVID-19 vaccine. Both conserved end residues are part of each CDR3. D genes are given only for firm matches. A clone size is listed for some rows: how often the clone was seen (once, few, many), or a class if it is expanded.

V gene: TRBV6-5
clone size: NA
D gene: NA
J gene: TRBJ1-1
CDR3 DNA: TGTGCCAGCACAACACCCGGGACGAACACTGAAGCTTTCTTT
CDR3 protein: CASTTPGTNTEAFF

V gene: TRBV6-6
clone size: NA
D gene: NA
J gene: TRBJ2-2
CDR3 DNA: TGTGCCAGCAGCCAGACTGAAACCGGGGAGCTGTTTTTT
CDR3 protein: CASSQTETGELFF

V gene: TRBV7-6
clone size: NA
D gene: NA
J gene: TRBJ1-4
CDR3 DNA: TGTGCCAGCAGCTTTAATGAAAAACTGTTTTTT
CDR3 protein: CASSFNEKLFF

V gene: TRBV5-1
clone size: NA
D gene: TRBD1
J gene: TRBJ1-4
CDR3 DNA: TGCGCCAGCAGCATTGGACAGGGAAATGAAAAACTGTTTTTT
CDR3 protein: CASSIGQGNEKLFF

V gene: TRBV20-1
clone size: NA
D gene: NA
J gene: TRBJ1-6
CDR3 DNA: TGCAGTGCTAGTGATCGGACATTAAATTCACCCCTCCACTTT
CDR3 protein: CSASDRTLNSPLHF

V gene: TRBV6-5
clone size: NA
D gene: NA
J gene: TRBJ1-2
CDR3 DNA: TGTGCCAGCAAATTTTACAGGGATTTCTATGGCTACACCTTC
CDR3 protein: CASKFYRDFYGYTF

V gene: TRBV29-1
clone size: NA
D gene: NA
J gene: TRBJ2-1
CDR3 DNA: TGCAGCGTTGGATATATTCTAGTTCAAGACAATGAGCAGTTCTTC
CDR3 protein: CSVGYILVQDNEQFF

V gene: TRBV7-8
clone size: NA
D gene: TRBD1
J gene: TRBJ2-1
CDR3 DNA: TGTGCCAGCAGCCAAGGACAGGGGGGGTTGTATGAGCAGTTCTTC
CDR3 protein: CASSQGQGGLYEQFF

V gene: TRBV11-2
clone size: NA
D gene: TRBD1
J gene: TRBJ1-6
CDR3 DNA: TGTGCCAGCAGCTTGCCCACACAGGGGTCTAATTCACCCCTCCACTTT
CDR3 protein: CASSLPTQGSNSPLHF

V gene: TRBV5-4
clone size: NA
D gene: NA
J gene: TRBJ1-6
CDR3 DNA: TGTGCCAGCAGCTTGGCTGGGGGGGCGCAAGTGGGTTCACCCCTCCACTTT
CDR3 protein: CASSLAGGAQVGSPLHF

V gene: TRBV6-5
clone size: NA
D gene: NA
J gene: TRBJ1-1
CDR3 DNA: TGTGCCGTTCGTCCAGGGTTATCGCGTACTGAAGCTTTCTTT
CDR3 protein: CAVRPGLSRTEAFF

V gene: TRBV10-3
clone size: NA
D gene: TRBD1
J gene: TRBJ1-1
CDR3 DNA: TGTGCCATCAGTGAGGCTTCCGGGACAGGGCCTGGATTT
CDR3 protein: CAISEASGTGPGF

V gene: TRBV24-1
clone size: once
D gene: NA
J gene: TRBJ2-3
CDR3 DNA: TGTGCCACCAGTGATTTGCAGTTTGCAGGGTCAGATACGCAGTATTTT
CDR3 protein: CATSDLQFAGSDTQYF

V gene: TRBV25-1
clone size: NA
D gene: TRBD2
J gene: TRBJ2-2
CDR3 DNA: TGTGCCAGCAGTGCTCTAGCGGGAGGGTACACCGGGGAGCTGTTTTTT
CDR3 protein: CASSALAGGYTGELFF

V gene: TRBV19
clone size: NA
D gene: NA
J gene: TRBJ1-4
CDR3 DNA: TGTGCCAGTATGGAGGGGCCTAATGAAAAACTGTTTTTT
CDR3 protein: CASMEGPNEKLFF

V gene: TRBV5-1
clone size: NA
D gene: TRBD1
J gene: TRBJ1-1
CDR3 DNA: TGCGCCAGCAGCTCGCAGGGGGGGAACACTGAAGCTTTCTTT
CDR3 protein: CASSSQGGNTEAFF

V gene: TRBV25-1
clone size: NA
D gene: NA
J gene: TRBJ1-5
CDR3 DNA: TGTGCCAGCAGTCTATCCATGGGAAATCAGCCCCAGCATTTT
CDR3 protein: CASSLSMGNQPQHF

V gene: TRBV24-1
clone size: NA
D gene: NA
J gene: TRBJ2-1
CDR3 DNA: TGTGCCACCAGTGACCCTGGGGACTCCTACAATGAGCAGTTCTTC
CDR3 protein: CATSDPGDSYNEQFF

V gene: TRBV6-6
clone size: NA
D gene: TRBD1
J gene: TRBJ1-2
CDR3 DNA: TGTGCCAGCAGTTACTCGAACGGCAGGGACAGGGGCTACACCTTC
CDR3 protein: CASSYSNGRDRGYTF

V gene: TRBV7-2
clone size: NA
D gene: NA
J gene: TRBJ2-5
CDR3 DNA: TGTGCCAGCAGCTTAGATACAGGGCAAGAGACCCAGTACTTC
CDR3 protein: CASSLDTGQETQYF